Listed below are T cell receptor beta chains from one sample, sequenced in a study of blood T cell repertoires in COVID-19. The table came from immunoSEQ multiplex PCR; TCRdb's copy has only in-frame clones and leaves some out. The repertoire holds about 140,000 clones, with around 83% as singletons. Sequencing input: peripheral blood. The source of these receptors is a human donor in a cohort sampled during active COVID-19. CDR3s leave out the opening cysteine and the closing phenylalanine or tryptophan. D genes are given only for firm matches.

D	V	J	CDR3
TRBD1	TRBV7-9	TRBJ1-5	ASSLTGQFNQPQH
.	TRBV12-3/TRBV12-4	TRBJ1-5	ASSPGVWQPQH
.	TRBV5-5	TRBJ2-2	ASSLGTVNTGELF
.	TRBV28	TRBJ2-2	ASTPPTGINTGELF
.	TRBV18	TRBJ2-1	ASSPQTGYNEQF
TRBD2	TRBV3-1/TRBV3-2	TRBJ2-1	ASSQGLAGSNEQF
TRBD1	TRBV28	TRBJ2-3	ASTQSGVDRAGTDTQY
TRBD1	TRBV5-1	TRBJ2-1	ASSLGQQGIGYQWQF
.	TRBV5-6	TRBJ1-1	ASSQLLVATEAF
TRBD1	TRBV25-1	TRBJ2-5	ASSARTGVGETQY
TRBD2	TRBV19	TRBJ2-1	ASSISGLRGEQF
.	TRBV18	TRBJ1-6	ASSPETVYYNSPLH
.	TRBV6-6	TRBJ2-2	ASSYQEGATGELF
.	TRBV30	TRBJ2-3	AWSFSGADTQY
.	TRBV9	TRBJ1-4	ASSVGTPGEKLF
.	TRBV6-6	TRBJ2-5	ASSASRGQGTQY
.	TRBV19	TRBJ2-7	ASSTRTDSEQY